What follows describes a single T cell receptor beta chain. The antigen it recognizes is unknown. No base qualities exist here, and no much larger clone lies one base off it. These data belong to a study of CD8+CD57+ T cells in acquired aplastic anemia (dated by TCRdb to between 2017 and 2018). A note on the overall study: A mean of about 3.2 ug of DNA, ranging from about 0.17 to 30 ug, was extracted from sorted CD4+ and CD8+ cells. A CD8+CD57+ expansion meant a frequency higher than the mean frequency seen in healthy subjects. The research as a whole found: Patients and healthy controls showed no significant difference in CD8+ Simpson's diversity (P=0.060). Roughly 30 CD8+ CDR3 sequences were shared between patients and controls but appeared highly expressed in patients and within their immunodominant clones.

Genomic DNA served as template for TCR beta VDJ combination and CDR3 sequence profiling. TCR repertoire sequencing was run on an Illumina HiSeq 2000. As for the original processing: TRBV/TRBJ rearrangement plots, CDR3 size and DJ length profiles, and Simpson's diversity index were used to assess repertoires. The most abundant DNA sequence in the deep sequencing data was defined as the immunodominant clone. CDR3 amino acid sequences were checked for sharing across subjects and were also compared against the VDJdb database and published repertoires. TCRdb handled the public reads itself, with Q25 trimming in fastp and clone calling in MiXCR, and kept productive beta chains. Each entry is one CDR3 protein sequence, shown with its most common DNA and genes. These V and J calls rely on TCRdb rather than the paper's analysis. The table for this sample lists around 430,000 distinct CDR3 sequences; around 32% of them were counted only once. 0.75% to 0.95% of the sample belongs to the ten largest clones.

V and J lose 5 bases and 12 bases, and a span of 7 bases separates them. CDR1 and CDR2 (SEHNR, FQNEAQ) derive from the germline V gene (reference sequence). The CDR3 contains 9 residues, cysteine and phenylalanine counted. Here the CDR3 DNA is all that survives: 27 bases in frame from base 1. Expansion of CD8+CD57+ cells had been shown by flow cytometry in the patients chosen for sequencing. All patients had severe acquired aplastic anemia diagnosed by International Study of Aplastic Anemia and Agranulocytosis and Camitta criteria. At the time blood was sampled, none of the patients had received any therapy. The study deep-sequenced TCR repertoires of sorted CD4+ and CD8+ blood T cells from severe aplastic anemia patients and healthy subjects. Patients were enrolled under clinicaltrials.gov protocols 00001620, 01623167, 00001397, 00071045, 00081523 and 00961064 in the USA. Ficoll-Paque density gradient centrifugation was used to isolate peripheral blood mononuclear cells. Before DNA extraction, CD4+ and CD8+ T cells were sorted by FACS or by magnetic beads.

Sequenced input: sorted CD4+, CD8+, or CD8+CD57+ T cells (not recorded which) from PBMCs. This receptor chain uses TRBV7-9 and TRBJ2-5, with the D segment identity uncertain. This receptor was identified in a human donor with aplastic anemia. For the CDR3, the sequence is CASSVWEYF. The base sequence is TGTGCCAGCAGCGTCTGGGAGTACTTC.